This T cell receptor (beta chain) was obtained from a study of T cells in Graves' hyperthyroidism and ophthalmopathy. The investigators amplified TCR beta CDR3 regions from RNA transcripts. HTBI primers were the set used in a first-round RT-PCR of the TCR CDR3. From the multiplex PCR reads, TCRdb called clonotypes with MiXCR, one entry per CDR3 protein. The table shows 500,000 to 800,000 distinct CDR3 sequences, with about 45% occurring only once. Pregnant or lactating patients were excluded, as were those with uncontrolled infection or other autoimmune disease. Looked up from germline, CDR1 is SGHTA and CDR2 is FQGTGA. The CDR3 covers 14 residues. V lost 4 bases, J lost 7 bases, and 2 bases stayed unmatched.

Sequencing used peripheral blood or thyroid tissue (not recorded which). The clonotype comes from an adult man with Graves' disease, either hyperthyroidism or ophthalmopathy (not recorded which). The genes are TRBV7-3 and TRBJ2-2; TRBD1 matches at 11 bases. CDR3 region: CASSWTGGNGELFF. The DNA of the CDR3 is TGTGCCAGCAGCTGGACAGGGGGCAACGGGGAGCTGTTTTTT.